This is a list of T cell receptor beta chains from one sample in a study of tumor and adjacent non-tumor tissue in lung cancer. MiXCR, run by TCRdb on the multiplex PCR reads, gives a single entry per CDR3 protein. Here the sample spans approximately 82,000 distinct CDR3 sequences, 76% being singletons. Sequenced sample: distant non-tumor lung tissue. Receptors were obtained from a man between 65 and 85 years old with non-small cell lung cancer. CDR3s leave out the opening cysteine and the closing phenylalanine or tryptophan.

v_call,j_call,cdr3_aa
TRBV11-3,TRBJ1-4,ASNNRGHGKLF
TRBV7-8,TRBJ2-1,ASTSPKGTANEQF
TRBV11-3,TRBJ1-1,ASSFRDRTLNTESF
TRBV11-2,TRBJ2-7,ANSLDQGGRYELY
TRBV6-5,TRBJ1-6,ASNYPDGKNSPLH
TRBV20-1,TRBJ2-2,SAREGRPNTGKLF
TRBV5-1,TRBJ2-5,ATSLLSLGFSGGETQY
TRBV11-3,TRBJ2-2,ASSLRAGKLF
TRBV10-1,TRBJ1-2,VSSPGTGGEVYT
TRBV11-3,TRBJ2-2,ASSRLLARNTGESF
TRBV4-1,TRBJ2-7,TSSQGPWGYEQY
TRBV12-3/TRBV12-4,TRBJ2-5,ANSSIGAEEETQY
TRBV20-1,TRBJ2-3,SAKTGPSTDTQY
TRBV5-6,TRBJ2-7,ASSSFIRDRTYEQY
TRBV10-3,TRBJ1-6,ATGPFNRDNNSPFH
TRBV29-1,TRBJ1-1,SVTGIGGTGGTEPF
TRBV6-2/TRBV6-3,TRBJ2-6,ASRTGPNVLT
TRBV5-1,TRBJ1-4,ASSPYGGTATNEEQF
TRBV29-1,TRBJ2-7,SVGQGAYEQC
TRBV6-2/TRBV6-3,TRBJ1-5,DSSWQENKPQR
TRBV5-1,TRBJ2-1,AIIGGQGLNEQF
TRBV5-4,TRBJ1-2,ASRLYTYGYT
TRBV29-1,TRBJ1-6,SVKTRDYNSPLH
TRBV11-2,TRBJ1-6,ASSPRAGGSSYNSPLH
TRBV20-1,TRBJ1-5,SAPAGGNQPQH
TRBV12-3/TRBV12-4,TRBJ2-3,VSSFRDTQY